What follows is one T cell receptor (beta chain) and its context. This record comes from a study of technical replicates of blood from a few donors. The CDR3 is made up of 18 amino acids. Germline-derived CDR1 and CDR2 are KGHSH and LQKENI. After removal of 4 bases from V and 1 base from J, the junction contained 14 bases not matched to a gene. Profiling relied on immunoSEQ multiplex PCR, and the TCRdb table lists in-frame clones only, not all of them. The data contain under 85,000 clones, 75% to 90% of them seen just once; the ten biggest clones take up roughly 5%. V is TRBV18 and J is TRBJ1-2; 8 bases line up with TRBD1. Sequenced input: PBMCs. This TCR came from a human donor in good health. Some clones in this sample may be carry-over from other donors' samples. CDR3 sequence reads: CASSLQGTGLFGNYGYTF. In DNA form, the CDR3 reads TGTGCCAGCTCACTTCAGGGGACAGGCCTATTTGGTAACTATGGCTACACCTTC.